The rows below give T cell receptor beta chains drawn from one sample of a study of blood T cells in healthy people across ages. TCRdb re-analysed the 5' RACE reads in MiXCR, keeping a single row per CDR3 protein. The sample lists 630,000 or so distinct CDR3 sequences; roughly 31% were seen once. The sample comprised blood. The source of these receptors is a woman of 80 years or more in good health. Both conserved end residues are part of each CDR3. Each record gives: V gene, J gene, CDR3 protein.

V: TRBV6-2/TRBV6-3; J: TRBJ2-1; CDR3: CASSYGTSPLYNEQFF
V: TRBV15; J: TRBJ1-2; CDR3: CATSSGTGRDYGYTF
V: TRBV20-1; J: TRBJ1-2; CDR3: CSARYRGWDGYTF
V: TRBV12-3/TRBV12-4; J: TRBJ2-7; CDR3: CASSLLDRGSYEQYF
V: TRBV7-9; J: .; CDR3: CASSGAGGTRYEQYF
V: TRBV7-2; J: TRBJ1-2; CDR3: CASSLNAGPYGYTF
V: TRBV11-1; J: TRBJ1-5; CDR3: CASSTPGLNQPQHF
V: TRBV4-1; J: TRBJ2-5; CDR3: CASSQDPGAWETQYF
V: TRBV9; J: TRBJ1-5; CDR3: CASILQPQHF
V: TRBV13; J: TRBJ2-7; CDR3: CASSLQWGRGEQYF
V: TRBV7-3; J: TRBJ2-1; CDR3: CASSSPMGESNEQFF
V: TRBV12-3/TRBV12-4; J: TRBJ1-1; CDR3: CASSLKARAEAFF
V: TRBV4-1; J: TRBJ2-3; CDR3: CASSQPDRGVTDTQYF
V: TRBV20-1; J: TRBJ2-2; CDR3: CSARPGGNTGELFF
V: TRBV7-9; J: TRBJ2-5; CDR3: CASSFRTSGASDQYF
V: TRBV12-3/TRBV12-4; J: TRBJ2-3; CDR3: CASRISGGTADTQYF
V: TRBV3-1; J: TRBJ2-7; CDR3: CASSQTSGGEQYF
V: TRBV7-7; J: TRBJ2-5; CDR3: CASSIGLKETQYF
V: TRBV12-3/TRBV12-4; J: TRBJ2-3; CDR3: CASSFITGGITDTQYF
V: TRBV12-3/TRBV12-4; J: TRBJ2-3; CDR3: CASRDTSADTQYF